A selection of T cell receptor beta chains follows, all from one sample in a study of CD8 T cells in ankylosing spondylitis. One entry per CDR3 protein results from TCRdb running MiXCR on the 5' RACE reads. The sample lists 350,000 to 550,000 distinct CDR3 sequences; roughly a quarter were seen once. Sequenced input: blood, either unsorted or a sorted T cell fraction (not recorded which). Receptor source: a male donor with ankylosing spondylitis. CDR3s include the opening cysteine and the closing phenylalanine or tryptophan. D genes are given only for firm matches. A clone size is listed for some rows: how often the clone was seen (once, few, many), or a class if it is expanded.

abundance,v_gene,j_gene,d_gene,CDR3aa,CDR3nt
few,TRBV20-1,TRBJ1-1,TRBD1,CSARSSPGQTEAFF,TGCAGTGCTAGATCCTCGCCGGGACAGACTGAAGCTTTCTTT
few,TRBV6-5,TRBJ1-2,.,CASSSVPYGYTF,TGTGCCAGCAGTTCCGTTCCTTATGGCTACACCTTC
few,TRBV5-1,TRBJ2-1,.,CASTIPSAYNDGQFF,TGCGCCAGCACCATACCTAGCGCATACAATGATGGGCAGTTCTTC
.,TRBV5-1,TRBJ1-4,TRBD1,CASSSQGVGEKLFF,TGCGCCAGCAGCTCACAGGGGGTTGGTGAAAAACTGTTTTTT
.,TRBV20-1,TRBJ2-1,TRBD2,CSASGAGVEQFF,TGCAGTGCTTCTGGAGCGGGAGTTGAGCAGTTCTTC
.,TRBV20-1,TRBJ2-3,TRBD2,CSARGRGTNTDTQYF,TGCAGTGCTAGGGGGAGGGGAACTAACACAGATACGCAGTATTTT
.,TRBV7-2,TRBJ1-4,.,CASSLVGEVGSNEKLFF,TGTGCCAGCAGCTTAGTAGGGGAGGTGGGGTCTAATGAAAAACTGTTTTTT
few,TRBV10-3,TRBJ2-3,.,CAISDTLGVTDTQYF,TGTGCCATCAGCGATACCCTAGGGGTAACAGATACGCAGTATTTT
.,TRBV10-3,TRBJ2-5,TRBD1,CATFWDRGSPETQYF,TGTGCCACTTTCTGGGACAGGGGATCCCCTGAGACCCAGTACTTC
.,TRBV2,TRBJ2-5,TRBD1,CANMGDRGRPSLQETQYF,TGTGCCAATATGGGAGACAGGGGCCGACCTTCCCTACAAGAGACCCAGTACTTC
.,TRBV4-1,TRBJ2-2,.,CASSQGTPLGTNTGELFF,TGCGCCAGCAGCCAAGGCACCCCACTCGGGACTAACACCGGGGAGCTGTTTTTT
few,TRBV20-1,TRBJ2-1,.,CSAGRGLVTYNEQFF,TGCAGTGCTGGTCGCGGACTCGTGACCTACAATGAGCAGTTCTTC
few,TRBV24-1,TRBJ2-5,.,CATSASGAGTVQETQYF,TGTGCCACCAGTGCATCGGGAGCCGGGACTGTCCAAGAGACCCAGTACTTC
.,TRBV3-1,TRBJ2-4,.,CASSQPGRNIQYF,TGTGCCAGCAGCCAGCCTGGGAGAAACATTCAGTACTTC
few,TRBV21-1,TRBJ2-6,.,CASSKGGVCGANVLTF,TGTGCCAGCAGCAAAGGGGGAGTTTGTGGGGCCAACGTCCTGACTTTC
.,TRBV25-1,TRBJ2-3,TRBD1,CASRGQGPTDTQYF,TGTGCCAGCAGGGGACAGGGGCCCACAGATACGCAGTATTTT
.,TRBV11-2,TRBJ1-4,.,CASSLRAFPEEKLFF,TGTGCCAGCAGCCTGAGGGCCTTCCCCGAGGAAAAACTGTTTTTT
.,TRBV12-3/TRBV12-4,TRBJ2-4,.,CASSLREAKNIQYF,TGTGCCAGCAGTTTAAGGGAAGCCAAAAACATTCAGTACTTC
few,TRBV10-2,TRBJ1-6,.,CASAGPENSPLHF,TGCGCCAGCGCCGGCCCGGAGAATTCACCCCTCCACTTT
.,TRBV20-1,TRBJ1-4,.,CSARYRDNEKLFF,TGCAGTGCTAGGTACAGGGATAATGAAAAACTGTTTTTT
few,TRBV20-1,TRBJ2-1,TRBD1,CSASPNRDRGQFF,TGCAGTGCTAGCCCGAACCGGGACAGGGGGCAGTTCTTC
.,TRBV7-8,TRBJ2-7,TRBD2,CASSLVSGRPYEQYF,TGTGCCAGCAGCTTAGTAAGCGGGAGGCCCTACGAGCAGTACTTC
many,TRBV14,TRBJ2-5,.,CASSQVWAAQETQYF,TGTGCCAGCAGCCAAGTGTGGGCAGCACAAGAGACCCAGTACTTC
few,TRBV12-3/TRBV12-4,TRBJ2-3,TRBD2,CASSLGLAGMSTDTQYF,TGTGCCAGCAGTTTGGGTCTAGCGGGAATGAGCACAGATACGCAGTATTTT
.,TRBV12-3/TRBV12-4,TRBJ2-7,TRBD1,CASGPGQIDYEQYF,TGTGCCAGCGGCCCGGGACAGATCGACTACGAGCAGTACTTC
.,TRBV7-9,TRBJ2-5,.,CASSHKGEGETQYF,TGTGCCAGCAGCCATAAGGGTGAGGGAGAGACCCAGTACTTC
few,TRBV5-1,TRBJ2-1,TRBD2,CASTLGTSGNEQFF,TGCGCCAGCACCCTAGGGACTAGCGGGAATGAGCAGTTCTTC
few,TRBV11-2,TRBJ2-3,.,CASSFRVGADTQYF,TGTGCCAGCAGCTTTCGGGTGGGGGCAGATACGCAGTATTTT
.,TRBV6-1,TRBJ2-3,.,CASNPRWARNADTQYF,TGTGCCAGCAACCCCCGTTGGGCTAGAAATGCAGATACGCAGTATTTT
few,TRBV12-3/TRBV12-4,TRBJ2-2,.,CASSFVVGGELFF,TGTGCCAGCAGTTTTGTAGTGGGCGGGGAGCTGTTTTTT
.,TRBV7-2,TRBJ2-1,TRBD2,CASSLGTSGRARNEQFF,TGTGCCAGCAGCTTAGGGACTAGCGGGAGGGCGCGTAATGAGCAGTTCTTC
.,TRBV12-3/TRBV12-4,TRBJ1-5,TRBD1,CASSLRVGTGGGRNQPQHF,TGTGCCAGCAGTTTAAGAGTCGGGACAGGGGGCGGTCGCAATCAGCCCCAGCATTTT
.,TRBV15,TRBJ2-2,.,CATSSWQLGTGELFF,TGTGCCACCAGCAGTTGGCAGCTAGGCACCGGGGAGCTGTTTTTT
once,TRBV5-1,TRBJ2-6,.,CASSLGSGFSGANVLTF,TGCGCCAGCAGCTTGGGTTCAGGGTTTTCTGGGGCCAACGTCCTGACTTTC
few,TRBV5-1,TRBJ2-1,TRBD2,CASSYLAGSSYNEQFF,TGCGCCAGCAGCTATCTAGCGGGGAGCTCCTACAATGAGCAGTTCTTC
few,TRBV20-1,TRBJ1-2,.,CSARHGRRNYGYTF,TGCAGTGCTAGGCATGGACGGAGAAACTATGGCTACACCTTC
few,TRBV5-1,TRBJ2-1,TRBD2,CASSLGLADNEQFF,TGCGCCAGCAGCTTGGGACTAGCGGACAATGAGCAGTTCTTC
.,TRBV20-1,TRBJ2-1,.,CSATTTNSYNEQFF,TGCAGTGCGACCACAACCAACTCCTACAATGAGCAGTTCTTC
.,TRBV27,TRBJ2-1,.,CASGSGTRAKFF,TGTGCCAGCGGATCCGGGACACGGGCAAAGTTCTTC
.,TRBV12-3/TRBV12-4,TRBJ2-7,TRBD2,CASSPLAGGEYEQYF,TGTGCCAGCAGTCCTTTAGCGGGAGGTGAATACGAGCAGTACTTC
.,TRBV30,TRBJ1-2,.,CAWSVRPNGYTF,TGTGCCTGGAGTGTACGACCAAATGGCTACACCTTC
.,TRBV11-1,TRBJ1-1,.,CASSRPGAASEAFF,TGTGCCAGCAGCCGTCCGGGGGCCGCCTCTGAAGCTTTCTTT
.,TRBV5-1,TRBJ2-1,TRBD2,CASSGGATSRSYNEQFF,TGCGCCAGCAGCGGCGGAGCGACTAGCCGATCCTACAATGAGCAGTTCTTC
.,TRBV7-9,TRBJ2-5,.,CASSFGDYQETQYF,TGTGCCAGCAGCTTTGGGGACTACCAAGAGACCCAGTACTTC
.,TRBV20-1,TRBJ2-1,.,CSARERQLNEQFF,TGCAGTGCTAGAGAAAGACAGCTCAATGAGCAGTTCTTC
.,TRBV29-1,TRBJ2-4,.,CSVERGNIQYF,TGCAGCGTTGAAAGGGGAAACATTCAGTACTTC
.,TRBV29-1,TRBJ2-1,.,CSVRSSWPSYNEQFF,TGCAGCGTTCGCTCGAGCTGGCCCTCCTACAATGAGCAGTTCTTC
few,TRBV12-3/TRBV12-4,TRBJ2-7,.,CASSFIGGGGIEQYF,TGTGCCAGCAGTTTCATCGGGGGAGGAGGGATCGAGCAGTACTTC
.,TRBV14,TRBJ2-3,.,CASSQQGTDTQYF,TGTGCCAGCAGCCAGCAGGGAACAGATACGCAGTATTTT
.,TRBV5-4,TRBJ2-5,.,CASSLDGGGTETQYF,TGTGCCAGCAGCTTGGACGGAGGGGGAACTGAGACCCAGTACTTC
.,TRBV4-2,TRBJ2-7,TRBD2,CASSQDLAGTSYEQYF,TGTGCCAGCAGCCAAGATCTAGCGGGTACTTCCTACGAGCAGTACTTC
few,TRBV6-5,TRBJ1-3,.,CASSYLGQYSGNTIYF,TGTGCCAGCAGTTACTTAGGCCAATACTCTGGAAACACCATATATTTT